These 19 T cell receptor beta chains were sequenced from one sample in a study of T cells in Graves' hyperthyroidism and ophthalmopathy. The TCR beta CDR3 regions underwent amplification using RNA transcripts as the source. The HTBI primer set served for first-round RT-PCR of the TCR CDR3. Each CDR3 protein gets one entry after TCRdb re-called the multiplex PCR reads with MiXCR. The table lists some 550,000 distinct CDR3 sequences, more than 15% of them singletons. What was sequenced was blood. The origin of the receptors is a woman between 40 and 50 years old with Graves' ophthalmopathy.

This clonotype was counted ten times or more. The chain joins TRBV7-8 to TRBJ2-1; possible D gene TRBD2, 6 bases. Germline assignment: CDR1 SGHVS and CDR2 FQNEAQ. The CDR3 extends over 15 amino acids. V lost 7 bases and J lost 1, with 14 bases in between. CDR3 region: CASKEGWTSYNEQFF. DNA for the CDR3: TGTGCCAGCAAGGAGGGTTGGACTTCCTACAATGAGCAGTTCTTC.

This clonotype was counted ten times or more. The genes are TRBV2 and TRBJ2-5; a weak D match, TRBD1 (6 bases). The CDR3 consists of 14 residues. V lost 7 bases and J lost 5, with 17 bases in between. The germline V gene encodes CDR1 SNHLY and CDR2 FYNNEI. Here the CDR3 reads CASKSQDSWETQYF. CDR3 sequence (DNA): TGTGCCAGCAAATCGCAGGACAGCTGGGAGACCCAGTACTTC.

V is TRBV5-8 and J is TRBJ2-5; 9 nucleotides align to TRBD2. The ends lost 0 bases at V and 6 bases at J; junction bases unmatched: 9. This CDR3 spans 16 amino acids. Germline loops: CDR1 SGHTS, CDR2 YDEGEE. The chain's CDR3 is CASSLVARGGDKTQYF. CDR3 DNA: TGTGCCAGCAGCTTGGTTGCGCGGGGGGGCGATAAGACCCAGTACTTC.

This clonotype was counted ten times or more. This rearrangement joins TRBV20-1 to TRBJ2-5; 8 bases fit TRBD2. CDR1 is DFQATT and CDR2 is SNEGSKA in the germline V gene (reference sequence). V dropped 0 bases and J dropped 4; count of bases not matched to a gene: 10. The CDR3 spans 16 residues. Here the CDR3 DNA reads TGCAGTGCTAGAGATGGAGGGACTAGGAGGCGAGAGACCCAGTACTTC. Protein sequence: CSARDGGTRRRETQYF.

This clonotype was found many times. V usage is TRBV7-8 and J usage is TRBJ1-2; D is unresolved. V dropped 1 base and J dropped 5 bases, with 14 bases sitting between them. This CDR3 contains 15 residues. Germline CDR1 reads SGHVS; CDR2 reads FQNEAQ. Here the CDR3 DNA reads TGTGCCAGCAGCTTAGGCCAGCCGGTCGAGTATGGCTACACCTTC. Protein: CASSLGQPVEYGYTF.

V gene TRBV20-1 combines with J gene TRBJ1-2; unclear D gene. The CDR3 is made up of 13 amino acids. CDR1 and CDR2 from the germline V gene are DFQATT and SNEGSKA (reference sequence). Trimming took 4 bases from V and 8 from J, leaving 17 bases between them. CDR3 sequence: CSANSGRVGGYTF. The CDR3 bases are TGCAGTGCTAACAGTGGGCGCGTAGGAGGCTACACCTTC.

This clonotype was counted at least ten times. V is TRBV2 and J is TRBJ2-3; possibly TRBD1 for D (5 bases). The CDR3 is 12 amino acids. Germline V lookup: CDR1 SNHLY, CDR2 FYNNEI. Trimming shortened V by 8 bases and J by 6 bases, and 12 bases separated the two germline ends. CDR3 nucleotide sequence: TGTGCCAGCGGCTTTAAGGGGGATACGCAGTATTTT. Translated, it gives CASGFKGDTQYF.

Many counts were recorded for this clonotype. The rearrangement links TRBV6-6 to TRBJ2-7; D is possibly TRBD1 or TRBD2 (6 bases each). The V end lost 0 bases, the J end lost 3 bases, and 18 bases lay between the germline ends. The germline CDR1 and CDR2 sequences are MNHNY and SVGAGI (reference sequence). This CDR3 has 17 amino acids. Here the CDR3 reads CASSYSGGSGGFYEQYF. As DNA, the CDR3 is TGTGCCAGCAGTTACTCAGGGGGGAGTGGGGGTTTCTACGAGCAGTACTTC.

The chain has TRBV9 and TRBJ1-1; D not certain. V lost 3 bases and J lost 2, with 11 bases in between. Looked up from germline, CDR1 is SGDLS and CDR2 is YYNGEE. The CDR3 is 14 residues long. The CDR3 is CASSAGPRNTEAFF. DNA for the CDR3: TGTGCCAGCAGCGCAGGACCGAGAAACACTGAAGCTTTCTTT.

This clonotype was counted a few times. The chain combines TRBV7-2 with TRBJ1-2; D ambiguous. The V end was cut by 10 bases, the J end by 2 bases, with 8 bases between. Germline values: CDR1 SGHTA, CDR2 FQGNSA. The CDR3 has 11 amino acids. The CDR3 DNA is TGTGCCACCGAAAGAAACTATGGCTACACCTTC. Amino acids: CATERNYGYTF.

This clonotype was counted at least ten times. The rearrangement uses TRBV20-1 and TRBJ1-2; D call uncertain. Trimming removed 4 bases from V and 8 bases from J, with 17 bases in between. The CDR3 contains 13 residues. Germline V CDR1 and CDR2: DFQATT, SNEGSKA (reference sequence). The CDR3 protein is CSANPDSLGGYTF. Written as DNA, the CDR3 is TGCAGTGCTAACCCTGATTCGCTCGGAGGCTACACCTTC.

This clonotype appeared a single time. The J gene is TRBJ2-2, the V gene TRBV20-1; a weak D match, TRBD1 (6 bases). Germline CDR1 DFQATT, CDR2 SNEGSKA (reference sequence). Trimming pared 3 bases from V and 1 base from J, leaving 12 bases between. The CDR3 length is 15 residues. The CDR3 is CSARVGTKNTGELFF. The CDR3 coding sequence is TGCAGTGCTAGGGTCGGGACAAAGAACACCGGGGAGCTGTTTTTT.

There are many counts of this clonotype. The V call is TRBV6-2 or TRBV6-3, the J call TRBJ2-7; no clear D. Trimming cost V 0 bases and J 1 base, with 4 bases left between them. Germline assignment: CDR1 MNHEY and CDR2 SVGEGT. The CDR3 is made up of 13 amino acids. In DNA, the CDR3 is TGTGCCAGCAGTTACTCGAGGTCCTACGAGCAGTACTTC. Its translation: CASSYSRSYEQYF.

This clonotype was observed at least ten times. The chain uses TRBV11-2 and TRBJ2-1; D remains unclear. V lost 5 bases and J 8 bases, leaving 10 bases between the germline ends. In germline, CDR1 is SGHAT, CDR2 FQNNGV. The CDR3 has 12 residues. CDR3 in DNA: TGTGCCAGCAGCGCCCTAGATGATGAGCAGTTCTTC. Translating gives CASSALDDEQFF.

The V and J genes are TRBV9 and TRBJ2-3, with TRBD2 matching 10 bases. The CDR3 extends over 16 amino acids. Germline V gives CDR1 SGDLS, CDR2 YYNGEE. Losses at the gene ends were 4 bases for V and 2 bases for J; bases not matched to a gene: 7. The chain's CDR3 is CASSKGLAVNTDTQYF. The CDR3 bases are TGTGCCAGCAGCAAAGGACTAGCGGTAAACACAGATACGCAGTATTTT.

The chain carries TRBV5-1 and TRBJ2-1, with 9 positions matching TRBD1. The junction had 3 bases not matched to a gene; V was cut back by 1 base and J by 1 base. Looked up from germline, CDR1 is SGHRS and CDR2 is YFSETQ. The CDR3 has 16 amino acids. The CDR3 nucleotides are TGCGCCAGCAGCTTGAGGGGGACAGGGTCCTACAATGAGCAGTTCTTC. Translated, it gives CASSLRGTGSYNEQFF.

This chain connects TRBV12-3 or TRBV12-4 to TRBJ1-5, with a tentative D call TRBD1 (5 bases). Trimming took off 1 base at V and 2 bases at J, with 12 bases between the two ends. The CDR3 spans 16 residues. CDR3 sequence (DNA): TGTGCCAGCAGTTTAGGCTCAGGGAACGGCAATCAGCCCCAGCATTTT. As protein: CASSLGSGNGNQPQHF.

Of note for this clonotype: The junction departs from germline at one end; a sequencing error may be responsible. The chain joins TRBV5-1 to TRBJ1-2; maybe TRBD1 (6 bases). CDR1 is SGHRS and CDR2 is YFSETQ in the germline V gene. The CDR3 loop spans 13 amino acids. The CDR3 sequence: CASSLGQLYVYTF. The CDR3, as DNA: TGCGCCAGCAGCTTAGGACAGCTCTATGTCTACACCTTC.

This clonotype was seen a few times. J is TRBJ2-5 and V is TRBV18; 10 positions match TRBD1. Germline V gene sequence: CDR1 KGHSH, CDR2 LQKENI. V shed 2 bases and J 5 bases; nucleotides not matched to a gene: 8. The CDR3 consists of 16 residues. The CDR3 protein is CASSPRQGAGSETQYF. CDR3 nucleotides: TGTGCCAGCTCACCAAGACAGGGGGCAGGGTCCGAGACCCAGTACTTC.